These T cell receptor beta chains were read from a single sample in a study of control samples from healthy donors and cancer patients. The assay was immunoSEQ multiplex PCR, and TCRdb's table has in-frame clones only and misses some. The sample carries over 85,000 clones, 92% recorded once. Sequences were obtained from blood. Every receptor here comes from a woman between 18 and 29 years old in good health. Each CDR3 is given with its conserved first and last residue. The D gene is left open where the match is weak. Only part of the rows carry a size: once, few, many, or a class if the clone is expanded.

v_call: TRBV5-1; clone_size: -; j_call: TRBJ1-1; d_call: -; cdr3_length: 14; cdr3_nt: TGCGCCAGCAGCCTTAAGGGCCCGAACACTGAAGCTTTCTTT; cdr3_aa: CASSLKGPNTEAFF
v_call: TRBV9; clone_size: -; j_call: TRBJ1-6; d_call: -; cdr3_length: 16; cdr3_nt: TGTGCCAGCAGCGAGCGACCAGGGTCCTATAATTCACCCCTCCACTTT; cdr3_aa: CASSERPGSYNSPLHF
v_call: TRBV28; clone_size: -; j_call: TRBJ1-3; d_call: -; cdr3_length: 14; cdr3_nt: TGTGCCAGCAGTCCTCAGAGCTCTGGAAACACCATATATTTT; cdr3_aa: CASSPQSSGNTIYF
v_call: TRBV10-1; clone_size: -; j_call: TRBJ1-2; d_call: TRBD1; cdr3_length: 13; cdr3_nt: TGCGCCAGCAGTCCGACAGGGGGATATGGCTACACCTTC; cdr3_aa: CASSPTGGYGYTF
v_call: TRBV28; clone_size: once; j_call: TRBJ1-2; d_call: -; cdr3_length: 13; cdr3_nt: TGTGCCAGCAGTTTACGTGCCGGCTATGGCTACACCTTC; cdr3_aa: CASSLRAGYGYTF
v_call: TRBV4-1; clone_size: -; j_call: TRBJ2-2; d_call: -; cdr3_length: 17; cdr3_nt: TGCGCCAGCAGCCCTTACTCAGGGTTCGCGAACACCGGGGAGCTGTTTTTT; cdr3_aa: CASSPYSGFANTGELFF
v_call: TRBV28; clone_size: -; j_call: TRBJ2-3; d_call: TRBD1; cdr3_length: 15; cdr3_nt: TGTGCCAGCAGGACCTCCGGCAAGACAGGGAATACGCAGTATTTT; cdr3_aa: CASRTSGKTGNTQYF
v_call: TRBV30; clone_size: -; j_call: TRBJ2-7; d_call: TRBD2; cdr3_length: 14; cdr3_nt: TGTGCCTGGAGGGGACTAGCGGGGGCAGAGAGCCAGTACTTC; cdr3_aa: CAWRGLAGAESQYF
v_call: TRBV6-5; clone_size: -; j_call: TRBJ1-1; d_call: -; cdr3_length: 14; cdr3_nt: TGTGCCAGCAGTTACGTGACAGGGAACACTGAAGCTTTCTTT; cdr3_aa: CASSYVTGNTEAFF
v_call: TRBV11-2; clone_size: once; j_call: TRBJ1-4; d_call: -; cdr3_length: 12; cdr3_nt: TGTGCCAGCAGCTTAGAAAATGAAAAACTGTTTTTT; cdr3_aa: CASSLENEKLFF
v_call: TRBV7-2; clone_size: -; j_call: TRBJ2-5; d_call: -; cdr3_length: 15; cdr3_nt: TGTGCCAGCAGGGACCGGTCAGGGTACCAAGAGACCCAGTACTTC; cdr3_aa: CASRDRSGYQETQYF
v_call: TRBV24-1; clone_size: -; j_call: TRBJ1-2; d_call: -; cdr3_length: 14; cdr3_nt: TGTGCCACCAGTGACGGACCTCAGGGAAACGGCTACACCTTC; cdr3_aa: CATSDGPQGNGYTF
v_call: TRBV5-1; clone_size: -; j_call: TRBJ2-7; d_call: TRBD1; cdr3_length: 14; cdr3_nt: TGCGCCACCAGATCCGGGACAGGGAGATACGAGCAGTACTTC; cdr3_aa: CATRSGTGRYEQYF
v_call: TRBV15; clone_size: -; j_call: TRBJ1-2; d_call: -; cdr3_length: 16; cdr3_nt: TGTGCCACCAGCAGAGATAGAGGAGGGCGGATCTATGGCTACACCTTC; cdr3_aa: CATSRDRGGRIYGYTF
v_call: TRBV24-1; clone_size: -; j_call: TRBJ2-1; d_call: -; cdr3_length: 16; cdr3_nt: TGTGCCACCAGTGTTCATAGCGGAAGCTCCTACAATGAGCAGTTCTTC; cdr3_aa: CATSVHSGSSYNEQFF
v_call: TRBV6-5; clone_size: -; j_call: TRBJ1-1; d_call: TRBD1; cdr3_length: 15; cdr3_nt: TGTGCCAGCAGAGGACAGGGGAAATGGGGCACTGAAGCTTTCTTT; cdr3_aa: CASRGQGKWGTEAFF